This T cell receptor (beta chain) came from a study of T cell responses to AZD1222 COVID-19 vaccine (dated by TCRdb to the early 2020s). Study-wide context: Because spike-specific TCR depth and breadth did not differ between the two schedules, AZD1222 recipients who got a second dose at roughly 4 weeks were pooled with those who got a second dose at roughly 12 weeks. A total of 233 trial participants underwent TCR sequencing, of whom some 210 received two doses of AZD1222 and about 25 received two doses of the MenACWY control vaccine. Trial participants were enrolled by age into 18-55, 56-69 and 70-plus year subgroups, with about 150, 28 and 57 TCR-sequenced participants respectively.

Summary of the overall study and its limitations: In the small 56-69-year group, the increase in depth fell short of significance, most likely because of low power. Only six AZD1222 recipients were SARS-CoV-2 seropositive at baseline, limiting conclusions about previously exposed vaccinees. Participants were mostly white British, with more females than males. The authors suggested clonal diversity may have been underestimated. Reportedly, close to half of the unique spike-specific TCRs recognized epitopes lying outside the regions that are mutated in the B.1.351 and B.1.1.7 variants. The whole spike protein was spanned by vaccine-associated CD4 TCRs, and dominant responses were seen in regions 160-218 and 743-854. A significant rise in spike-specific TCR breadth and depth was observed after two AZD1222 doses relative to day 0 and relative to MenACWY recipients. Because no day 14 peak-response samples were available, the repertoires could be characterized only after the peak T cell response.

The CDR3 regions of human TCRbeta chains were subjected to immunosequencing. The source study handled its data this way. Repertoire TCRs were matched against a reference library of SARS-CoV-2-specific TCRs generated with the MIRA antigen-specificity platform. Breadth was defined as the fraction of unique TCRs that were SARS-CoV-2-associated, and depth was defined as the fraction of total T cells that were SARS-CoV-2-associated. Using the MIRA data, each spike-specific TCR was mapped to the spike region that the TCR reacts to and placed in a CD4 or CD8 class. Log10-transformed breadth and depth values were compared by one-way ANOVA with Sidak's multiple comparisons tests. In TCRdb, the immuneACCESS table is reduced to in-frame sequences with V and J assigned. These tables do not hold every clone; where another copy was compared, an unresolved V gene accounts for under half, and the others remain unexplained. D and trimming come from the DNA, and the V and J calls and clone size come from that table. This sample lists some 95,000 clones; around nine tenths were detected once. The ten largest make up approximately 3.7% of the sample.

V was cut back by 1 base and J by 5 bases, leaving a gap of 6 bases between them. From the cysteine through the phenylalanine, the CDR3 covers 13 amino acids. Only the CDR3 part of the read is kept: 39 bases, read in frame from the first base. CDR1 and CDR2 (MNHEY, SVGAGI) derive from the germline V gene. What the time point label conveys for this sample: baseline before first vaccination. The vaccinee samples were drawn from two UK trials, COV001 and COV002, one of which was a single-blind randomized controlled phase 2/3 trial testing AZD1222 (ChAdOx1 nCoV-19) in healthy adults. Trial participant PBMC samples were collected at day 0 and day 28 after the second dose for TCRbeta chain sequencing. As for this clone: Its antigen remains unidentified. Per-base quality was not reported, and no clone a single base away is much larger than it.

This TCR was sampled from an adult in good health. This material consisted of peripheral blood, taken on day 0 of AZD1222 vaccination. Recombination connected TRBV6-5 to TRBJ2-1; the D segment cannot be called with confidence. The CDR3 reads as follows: CASSYLSNNEQFF. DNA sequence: TGTGCCAGCAGTTACTTGAGTAACAATGAGCAGTTCTTC.